The 10 T cell receptor beta chains in this list originate from one sample, sequenced in a study of regulatory T cells in long-lasting Graves disease. Assembly of TCR beta libraries relied on iRepertoire HTBI primers together with Arm-PCR of CDR3 regions. TCRdb processed the multiplex PCR reads anew with MiXCR; each CDR3 protein has one entry. The data contain about 660,000 distinct CDR3 sequences, about 30% of them singletons. The time point denotes: persistent/refractory GD, antithyroid drugs over 5 years with positive TRAb. Following extraction of RNA from PBMCs, that RNA was used to make the TCR library. The sequenced sample was peripheral blood mononuclear cells (PBMCs), obtained when the disease was refractory, from a patient treated with antithyroid drugs. These receptors were collected from a female donor with Graves disease.

This clonotype was recorded once. A clone one base away is much larger, so this may be a read error. In nucleotides, the CDR3 is TGTGCCAGCGGCGACCGGGACAGGGGGCACCCCACTGAAGCTTTCTTT. Translated, it gives CASGDRDRGHPTEAFF. The chain links TRBV12-3 or TRBV12-4 to TRBJ1-1, with 12 bases identical to TRBD1. V was clipped by 8 bases and J by 4 bases; unmatched bases: 11. The CDR3 covers 16 residues.

This clonotype was seen many times. The chain couples TRBV11-1 to TRBJ2-5; 7 positions agree with TRBD1. The CDR3 has 16 amino acids. V was pared by 1 base and J by 5 bases, with 10 bases of the junction left unmatched. In germline, CDR1 is SGHAT, CDR2 FQDESV (reference sequence). In nucleotides, the CDR3 is TGTGCCAGCAGCTTAGTACCGGGACAGCCCAGGGAGACCCAGTACTTC. Translated: CASSLVPGQPRETQYF.

CDR3 nucleotides: TGTGCCAGCAGCCAAGGCCGCTACACTGAAGCTTTCTTT. Its translation: CASSQGRYTEAFF. The chain links TRBV11-1 to TRBJ1-1; no clear D gene. Trimming shortened V by 5 bases and J by 3 bases, and 10 bases separated the two germline ends. The CDR3 has 13 amino acids. From germline, CDR1 is SGHAT and CDR2 FQDESV (reference sequence).

The chain couples TRBV20-1 to TRBJ2-7; 10 bases match TRBD1. CDR3 length equals 14 residues. Trimming at V came to 6 bases and at J to 2 bases, leaving 7 bases not matched to a gene. Per germline, CDR1 DFQATT and CDR2 SNEGSKA (reference sequence). CDR3 protein: CSASGTGDTYEQYF. In DNA, the CDR3 is TGCAGTGCCTCCGGGACAGGGGATACCTACGAGCAGTACTTC.

In this sample, this clonotype turned up many times. The rearrangement joins TRBV2 to TRBJ1-6, with D maybe TRBD1 (6 bases). V lost 5 bases and J lost 5, with 16 bases in between. This CDR3 spans 16 amino acids. Germline V gives CDR1 SNHLY, CDR2 FYNNEI. The CDR3 DNA is TGTGCCAGCAGTATCCGACAGGCTCGGAATAATTCACCCCTCCACTTT. Its translation: CASSIRQARNNSPLHF.

This clonotype showed up many times. V is TRBV2 and J is TRBJ2-1; D is possibly TRBD2 (6 bases). The ends were cut back, 6 bases at V and 1 base at J, with 7 bases in the middle. CDR1 is SNHLY, CDR2 FYNNEI, per germline. This CDR3 is built from 13 residues. The chain's CDR3 is CASSLASYNEQFF. For the CDR3, the DNA is TGTGCCAGCAGCCTAGCGTCCTACAATGAGCAGTTCTTC.

In this sample, this clonotype turned up many times. V usage is TRBV2 and J usage is TRBJ1-5; no clear D. Trimming took off 8 bases at V and 2 bases at J, with 16 bases between the two ends. The CDR3 covers 15 residues. Per germline, CDR1 SNHLY and CDR2 FYNNEI. The CDR3 loop reads CASLTDGVGNQPQHF. CDR3 DNA sequence: TGTGCCAGCCTCACGGACGGGGTGGGCAATCAGCCCCAGCATTTT.

This chain links TRBV6-1 with TRBJ1-1; the D is unclear. Deletions cut 5 bases from V and 6 bases from J, with 16 bases between. The CDR3 runs 14 residues. CDR1 is MNHNS and CDR2 is SASEGT in the germline V gene. CDR3 DNA: TGTGCCAGCAGTACTCGCACTGGTTACGCTGAAGCTTTCTTT. Its translation is CASSTRTGYAEAFF.

There are many counts of this clonotype. This rearrangement joins TRBV11-2 to TRBJ2-7; 8 positions match TRBD1. This CDR3 is built from 14 residues. The germline CDR1 and CDR2 sequences are SGHAT and FQNNGV. The V segment lost 7 bases and the J segment 2 bases; nucleotides outside the gene matches: 7. The chain's CDR3 is CASTRQGITYEQYF. The CDR3 nucleotides are TGTGCCAGCACCCGACAGGGGATAACCTACGAGCAGTACTTC.

In its sample, this clonotype was seen a few times. V usage is TRBV5-4 and J usage is TRBJ2-2, with TRBD2 matching over 12 bases. V shed 4 bases and J 4 bases; nucleotides not matched to a gene: 5. CDR3 length equals 16 residues. The germline V gene has CDR1 SGHNT and CDR2 YYREEE (reference sequence). The DNA for the CDR3 is TGTGCCAGCAGCCGACTAGCGGGAGTCGGCACCGGGGAGCTGTTTTTT. Protein sequence: CASSRLAGVGTGELFF. Drawing the rest from reference TRBV5-4 and TRBJ2-2, the complete variable domain is ETGVTQSPTHLIKTRGQQVTLRCSSQSGHNTVSWYQQALGQGPQFIFQYYREEENGRGNFPPRFSGLQFPNYSSELNVNALELDDSALYLCASSRLAGVGTGELFFGEGSRLTVL.